This T cell receptor (beta chain) stems from a study of identical twins. TCRdb reanalysed the 5' RACE reads using MiXCR and keeps one entry per CDR3 protein. The sample lists approximately 700,000 distinct CDR3 sequences, 6% to 6.5% occurring once. This CDR3 comprises 13 residues. Trimming took 7 bases from V and 9 from J, leaving 15 bases between them. The germline gives CDR1 MNHNY, CDR2 SVGAGI (reference sequence). The sample holds a few counts of this clonotype. The receptor was derived from a man in his late teens or twenties in good health. This chain links TRBV6-6 with TRBJ2-2; the D is unclear. What was sequenced was naive T cells sorted from blood. The CDR3 sequence: CASNHEPRRELFF. CDR3 nucleotides: TGTGCCAGCAATCATGAACCCCGAAGGGAGCTGTTTTTT.